Listed below are T cell receptor beta chains from one sample, sequenced in a study of blood T cell repertoires in COVID-19. Using immunoSEQ multiplex PCR, the repertoire was profiled, and TCRdb retains in-frame clones only, with some absent. This table holds tens of thousands of clones, 80% to 85% found once. Sequences were obtained from peripheral blood. These receptors came from a human donor in a cohort sampled during active or convalescent COVID-19. Each CDR3 is given with its conserved first and last residue. D genes are given only for firm matches. The size field is filled for only some rows; it gives once, few, many or a size class.

J: TRBJ1-1; V: TRBV6-2/TRBV6-3; D: TRBD1; size: NA; DNA: TGTGCCAGCAGTTACACAGGGGGCGGACTGAACACTGAAGCTTTCTTT; CDR3: CASSYTGGGLNTEAFF
J: TRBJ1-5; V: TRBV20-1; D: NA; size: NA; DNA: TGCAGTGCTAGTAGTGGGCAGACAGTCGCAGACCTCAATCAGCCCCAGCATTTT; CDR3: CSASSGQTVADLNQPQHF
J: TRBJ2-7; V: TRBV7-9; D: NA; size: few; DNA: TGTGCCAGCAGCTTTCAGGTTGACTACGAGCAGTACTTC; CDR3: CASSFQVDYEQYF
J: TRBJ2-5; V: TRBV11-3; D: NA; size: NA; DNA: TGTGCCAGCAGCTTGAGGGGGCAAGAGACCCAGTACTTC; CDR3: CASSLRGQETQYF
J: TRBJ2-1; V: TRBV4-1; D: NA; size: NA; DNA: TGCGCCAGCAGCCAACCCCTCCAGGATGAGCAGTTCTTC; CDR3: CASSQPLQDEQFF
J: TRBJ1-4; V: TRBV19; D: TRBD1; size: NA; DNA: TGTGCCAGTAGTACAGGGGGATCAACTAATGAAAAACTGTTTTTT; CDR3: CASSTGGSTNEKLFF
J: TRBJ1-3; V: TRBV10-2; D: NA; size: few; DNA: TGCGCCAGCAGGCGAGGACAGTTCTCTGGAAACACCATATATTTT; CDR3: CASRRGQFSGNTIYF
J: TRBJ1-4; V: TRBV6-5; D: TRBD1; size: NA; DNA: TGTGCCAGCAGCCCGGGACAGATTAATGAAAAACTGTTTTTT; CDR3: CASSPGQINEKLFF
J: TRBJ2-4; V: TRBV11-3; D: NA; size: few; DNA: TGTGCCAGCAGCACACACGACAGGAAAAACATTCAGTACTTC; CDR3: CASSTHDRKNIQYF
J: TRBJ1-6; V: TRBV5-1; D: NA; size: NA; DNA: TGCGCCAGCAGCTTGGGGGCCTCAAATTCACCCCTCCACTTT; CDR3: CASSLGASNSPLHF
J: TRBJ1-4; V: TRBV3-1/TRBV3-2; D: TRBD1; size: NA; DNA: TGTGCCAGCAGACATCAGGGGGCGAATGAAAAACTGTTTTTT; CDR3: CASRHQGANEKLFF
J: TRBJ2-1; V: TRBV7-9; D: NA; size: few; DNA: TGTGCCAGCAGCCCGAAGGACAGTCACAATGAGCAGTTCTTC; CDR3: CASSPKDSHNEQFF
J: TRBJ1-6; V: TRBV13; D: NA; size: NA; DNA: TGTGCCAGCAGCTTGGGCAGGTTAAATTCACCCCTCCACTTT; CDR3: CASSLGRLNSPLHF
J: TRBJ2-2; V: TRBV6-5; D: TRBD2; size: NA; DNA: TGTGCCAGCAGTTACGGAGCGGGGGGGCCGTTCGGGGAGCTGTTTTTT; CDR3: CASSYGAGGPFGELFF
J: TRBJ2-7; V: TRBV19; D: TRBD1; size: NA; DNA: TGTGCCAGTAGTTGGGGACAGTTCTACGAGCAGTACTTC; CDR3: CASSWGQFYEQYF
J: TRBJ1-2; V: TRBV19; D: NA; size: NA; DNA: TGTGCCAGTAGTATCGAGCTTGGCTACACCTTC; CDR3: CASSIELGYTF
J: TRBJ1-3; V: TRBV7-9; D: NA; size: NA; DNA: TGTGCCAGCAGCTTGGGGACTGCTGGAAACACCATATATTTT; CDR3: CASSLGTAGNTIYF
J: TRBJ1-2; V: TRBV7-9; D: NA; size: NA; DNA: TGTGCCAGCAGCTTCGACGGCCAGGGGAACTATGGCTACACCTTC; CDR3: CASSFDGQGNYGYTF